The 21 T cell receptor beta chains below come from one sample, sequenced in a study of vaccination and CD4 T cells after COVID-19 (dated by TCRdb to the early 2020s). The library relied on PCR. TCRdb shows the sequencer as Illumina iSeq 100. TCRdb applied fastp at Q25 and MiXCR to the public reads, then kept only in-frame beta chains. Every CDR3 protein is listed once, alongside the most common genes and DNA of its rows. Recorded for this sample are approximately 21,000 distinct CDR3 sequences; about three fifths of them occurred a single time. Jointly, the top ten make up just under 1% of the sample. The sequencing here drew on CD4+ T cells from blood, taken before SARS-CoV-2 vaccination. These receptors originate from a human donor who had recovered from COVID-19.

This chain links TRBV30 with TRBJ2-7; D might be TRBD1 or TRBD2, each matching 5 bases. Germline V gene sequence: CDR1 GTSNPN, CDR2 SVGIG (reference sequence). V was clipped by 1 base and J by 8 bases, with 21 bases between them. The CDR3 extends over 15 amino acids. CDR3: CAWSADGTKGVKQYF. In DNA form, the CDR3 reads TGTGCCTGGAGTGCTGACGGGACCAAAGGAGTCAAGCAGTACTTC. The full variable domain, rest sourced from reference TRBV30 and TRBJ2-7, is SQTIHQWPATLVQPVGSPLSLECTVEGTSNPNLYWYRQAAGRGLQLLFYSVGIGQISSEVPQNLSASRPQDRQFILSSKKLLLSDSGFYLCAWSADGTKGVKQYFGPGTRLTVT.

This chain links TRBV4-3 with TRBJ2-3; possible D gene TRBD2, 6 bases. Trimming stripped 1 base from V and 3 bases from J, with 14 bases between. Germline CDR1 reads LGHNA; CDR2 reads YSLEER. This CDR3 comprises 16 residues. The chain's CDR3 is CASSQVRGTGTDTQYF. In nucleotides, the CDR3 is TGCGCCAGCAGCCAAGTCCGCGGGACCGGTACAGATACGCAGTATTTT.

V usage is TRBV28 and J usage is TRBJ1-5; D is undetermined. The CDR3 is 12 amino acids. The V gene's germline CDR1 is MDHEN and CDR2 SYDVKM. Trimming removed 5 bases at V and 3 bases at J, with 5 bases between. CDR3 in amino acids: CASSLPNQPQHF. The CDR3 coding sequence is TGTGCCAGCAGTCTACCCAATCAGCCCCAGCATTTT.

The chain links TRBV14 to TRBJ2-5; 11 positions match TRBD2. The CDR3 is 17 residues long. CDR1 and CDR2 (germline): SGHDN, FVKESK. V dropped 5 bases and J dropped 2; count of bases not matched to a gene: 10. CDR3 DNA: TGTGCCAGCAGCAAAGGACTAGCGGGCTTGATACAAGAGACCCAGTACTTC. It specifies CASSKGLAGLIQETQYF.

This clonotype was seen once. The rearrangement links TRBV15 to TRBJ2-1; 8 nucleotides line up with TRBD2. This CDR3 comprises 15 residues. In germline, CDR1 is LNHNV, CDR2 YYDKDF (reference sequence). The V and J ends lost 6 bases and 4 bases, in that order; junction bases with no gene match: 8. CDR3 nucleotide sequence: TGTGCCACCAGTGACGGGAGGGCCATGTACAATGAGCAGTTCTTC. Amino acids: CATSDGRAMYNEQFF.

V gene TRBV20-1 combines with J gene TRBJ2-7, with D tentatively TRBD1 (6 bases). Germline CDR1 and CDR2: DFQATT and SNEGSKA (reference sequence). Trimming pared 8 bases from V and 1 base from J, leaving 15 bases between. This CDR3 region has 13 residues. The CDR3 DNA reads TGCAGTACCGGACAGCGAGGATCCTACGAGCAGTACTTC. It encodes CSTGQRGSYEQYF.

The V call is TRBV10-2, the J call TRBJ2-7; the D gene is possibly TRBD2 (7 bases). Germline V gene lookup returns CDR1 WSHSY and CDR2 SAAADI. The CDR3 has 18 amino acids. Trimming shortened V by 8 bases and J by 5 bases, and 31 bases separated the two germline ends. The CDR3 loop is CASEGGGRRPSSVNEQYF. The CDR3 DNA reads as TGCGCCAGCGAGGGAGGGGGGCGACGGCCCTCGAGTGTCAACGAGCAGTACTTC.

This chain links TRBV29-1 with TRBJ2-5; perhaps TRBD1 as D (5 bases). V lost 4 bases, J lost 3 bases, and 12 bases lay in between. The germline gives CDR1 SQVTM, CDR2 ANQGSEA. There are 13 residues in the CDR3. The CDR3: CSVGLGAKETQYF. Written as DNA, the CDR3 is TGCAGCGTTGGGTTAGGGGCCAAAGAGACCCAGTACTTC.

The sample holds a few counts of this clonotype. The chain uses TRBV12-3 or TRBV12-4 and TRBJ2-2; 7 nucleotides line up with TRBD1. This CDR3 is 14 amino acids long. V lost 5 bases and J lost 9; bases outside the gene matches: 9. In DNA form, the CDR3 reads TGTGCCAGCAGTAGTGAGAGGGGGCACCGGGAGCTGTTTTTT. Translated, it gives CASSSERGHRELFF.

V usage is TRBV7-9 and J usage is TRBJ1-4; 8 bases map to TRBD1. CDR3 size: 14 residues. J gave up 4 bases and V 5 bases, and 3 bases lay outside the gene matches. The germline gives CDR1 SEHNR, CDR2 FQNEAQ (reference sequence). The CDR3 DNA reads TGTGCCAGCAGCCTGGGACAGGATAATGAAAAACTGTTTTTT. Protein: CASSLGQDNEKLFF.

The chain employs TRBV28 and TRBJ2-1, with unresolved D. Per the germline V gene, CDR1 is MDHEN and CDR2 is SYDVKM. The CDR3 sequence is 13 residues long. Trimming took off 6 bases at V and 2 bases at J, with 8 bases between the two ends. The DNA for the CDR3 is TGTGCCAGCAGCGTCGGGCCCTACAATGAGCAGTTCTTC. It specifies CASSVGPYNEQFF.

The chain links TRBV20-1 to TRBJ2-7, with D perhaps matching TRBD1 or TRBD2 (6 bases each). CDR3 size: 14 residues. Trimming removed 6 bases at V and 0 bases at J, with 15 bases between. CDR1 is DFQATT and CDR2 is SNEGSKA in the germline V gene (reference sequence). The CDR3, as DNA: TGCAGTGCATTCGAGGGGGGAAGCTCCTACGAGCAGTACTTC. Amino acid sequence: CSAFEGGSSYEQYF.

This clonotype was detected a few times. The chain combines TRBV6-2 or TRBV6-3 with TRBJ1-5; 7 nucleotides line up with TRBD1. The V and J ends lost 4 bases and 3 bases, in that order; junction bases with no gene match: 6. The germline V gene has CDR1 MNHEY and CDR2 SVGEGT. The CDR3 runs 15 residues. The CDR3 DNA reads TGTGCCAGCAGTTTCGGGACAGCCATCAATCAGCCCCAGCATTTT. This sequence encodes CASSFGTAINQPQHF.

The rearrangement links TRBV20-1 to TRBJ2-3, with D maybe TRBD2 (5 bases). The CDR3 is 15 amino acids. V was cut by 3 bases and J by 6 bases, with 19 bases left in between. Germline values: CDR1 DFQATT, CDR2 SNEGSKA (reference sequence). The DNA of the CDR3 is TGCAGTGCTAGGAGTACGGGGAGTTGGGAGGATACGCAGTATTTT. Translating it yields CSARSTGSWEDTQYF.

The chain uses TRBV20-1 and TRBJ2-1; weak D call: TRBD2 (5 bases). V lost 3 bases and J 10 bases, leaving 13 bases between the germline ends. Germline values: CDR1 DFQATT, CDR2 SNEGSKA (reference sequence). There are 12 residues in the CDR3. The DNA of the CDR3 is TGCAGTGCTAGTCTCGAGGGATGGGAGCAGTTCTTC. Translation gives CSASLEGWEQFF.

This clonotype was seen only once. The CDR3 region has the DNA TGTGCCAGCAGTCAGGACAGATCTAGCACAGATACGCAGTATTTT. Translating gives CASSQDRSSTDTQYF. The rearrangement links TRBV2 to TRBJ2-3; perhaps TRBD1 as D (6 bases). Deletions cut 5 bases from V and 0 bases from J, with 12 bases between. This CDR3 has 15 residues. Germline V gene sequence: CDR1 SNHLY, CDR2 FYNNEI.

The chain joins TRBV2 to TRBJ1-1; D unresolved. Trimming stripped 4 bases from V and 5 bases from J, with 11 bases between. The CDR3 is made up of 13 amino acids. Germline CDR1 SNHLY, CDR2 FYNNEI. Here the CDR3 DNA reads TGTGCCAGCAGTGGAGACCTGGGGACTGAAGCTTTCTTT. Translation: CASSGDLGTEAFF.

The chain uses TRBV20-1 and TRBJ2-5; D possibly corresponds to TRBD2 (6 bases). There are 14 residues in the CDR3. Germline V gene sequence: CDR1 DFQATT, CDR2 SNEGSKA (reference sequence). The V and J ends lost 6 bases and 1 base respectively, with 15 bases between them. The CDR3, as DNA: TGCAGTGCAGAAGCCGGGACTTTCCAAGAGACCCAGTACTTC. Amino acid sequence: CSAEAGTFQETQYF.

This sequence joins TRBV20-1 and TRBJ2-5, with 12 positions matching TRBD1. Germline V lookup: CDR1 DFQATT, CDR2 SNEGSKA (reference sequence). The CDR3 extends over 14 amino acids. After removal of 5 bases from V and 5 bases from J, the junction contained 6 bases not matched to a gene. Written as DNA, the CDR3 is TGCAGTGCTCGGGACAGGGGGCCGGTGGAGACCCAGTACTTC. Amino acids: CSARDRGPVETQYF.

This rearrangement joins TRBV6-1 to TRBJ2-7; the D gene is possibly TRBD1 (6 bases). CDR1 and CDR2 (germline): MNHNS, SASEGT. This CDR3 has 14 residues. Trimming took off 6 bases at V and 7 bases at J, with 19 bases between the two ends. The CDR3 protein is CASSDRWTVGEQYF. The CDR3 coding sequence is TGTGCCAGCAGCGACCGGTGGACAGTTGGGGAGCAGTACTTC.

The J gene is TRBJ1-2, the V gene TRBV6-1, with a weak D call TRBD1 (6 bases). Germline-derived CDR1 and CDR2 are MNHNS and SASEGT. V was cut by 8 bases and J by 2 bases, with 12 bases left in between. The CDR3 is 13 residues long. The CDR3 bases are TGTGCCAGCCGCCCCGACAGGAACTATGGCTACACCTTC. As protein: CASRPDRNYGYTF.